The entry that follows covers one T cell receptor (beta chain) sequence. The sample is drawn from a study of blood T cell repertoires in COVID-19. As for the study in general: The cDNA or gDNA used as material had been derived from T cells, B-cell-depleted T cells, or PBMCs.

Germline V gene lookup returns CDR1 GTSNPN and CDR2 SVGIG (reference sequence). CDR3 length: 15 residues. Trimming took 0 bases from V and 5 from J, leaving 17 bases between them. Sequencing was performed with immunoSEQ multiplex PCR; in TCRdb, only in-frame clones are kept and a portion is missing. Counted here are 280,000 or so clones, approximately 88% occurring once; the ten biggest clones make up 6% to 7%. Input material: PBMCs or T cells enriched from blood (not recorded which). V usage is TRBV30 and J usage is TRBJ2-7; a weak D match, TRBD2 (6 bases). The clonotype was recovered from a woman aged 40 to 50 who had recovered from COVID-19. In DNA form, the CDR3 reads TGTGCCTGGAGTGTCGGGGGACTTCAGAAGAACGAGCAGTACTTC. Amino acid sequence: CAWSVGGLQKNEQYF.